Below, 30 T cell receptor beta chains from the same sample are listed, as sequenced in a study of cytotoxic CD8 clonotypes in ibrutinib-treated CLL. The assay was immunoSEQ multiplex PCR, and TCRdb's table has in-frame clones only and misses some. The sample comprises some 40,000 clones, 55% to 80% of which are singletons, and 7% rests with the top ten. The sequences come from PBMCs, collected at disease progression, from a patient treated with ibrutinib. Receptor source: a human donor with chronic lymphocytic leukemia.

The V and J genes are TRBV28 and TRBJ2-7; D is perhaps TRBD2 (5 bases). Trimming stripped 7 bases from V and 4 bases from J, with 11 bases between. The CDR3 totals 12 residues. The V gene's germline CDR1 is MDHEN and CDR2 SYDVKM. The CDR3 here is CASKERKYEQYF. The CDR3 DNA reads TGTGCCAGCAAGGAGCGGAAGTACGAGCAGTACTTC.

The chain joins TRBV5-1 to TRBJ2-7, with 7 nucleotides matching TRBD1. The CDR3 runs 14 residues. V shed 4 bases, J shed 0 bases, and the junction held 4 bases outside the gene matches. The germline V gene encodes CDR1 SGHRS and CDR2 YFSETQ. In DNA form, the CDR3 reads TGCGCCAGCAGCCAGGGACAGAGCTCCTACGAGCAGTACTTC. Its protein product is CASSQGQSSYEQYF.

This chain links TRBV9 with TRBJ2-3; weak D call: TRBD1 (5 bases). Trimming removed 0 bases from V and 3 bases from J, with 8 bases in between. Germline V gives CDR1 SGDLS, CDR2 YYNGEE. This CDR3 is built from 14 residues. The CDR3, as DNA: TGTGCCAGCAGCGTAGGGCAGGGTACAGATACGCAGTATTTT. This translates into CASSVGQGTDTQYF.

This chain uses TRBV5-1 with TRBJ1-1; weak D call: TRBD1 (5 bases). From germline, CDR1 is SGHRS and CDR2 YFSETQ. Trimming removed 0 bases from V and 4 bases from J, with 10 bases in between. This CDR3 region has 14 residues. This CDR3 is CASSLAQGRTEAFF. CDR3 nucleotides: TGCGCCAGCAGCTTGGCCCAGGGTCGCACTGAAGCTTTCTTT.

The chain's CDR3 is CATSRVPGETQYF. DNA of the CDR3: TGTGCCACCAGCAGAGTTCCTGGAGAGACCCAGTACTTC. The chain links TRBV15 to TRBJ2-5; D gene unclear. This CDR3 comprises 13 residues. V was clipped by 1 base and J by 4 bases, with 7 bases between them. Germline V gives CDR1 LNHNV, CDR2 YYDKDF (reference sequence).

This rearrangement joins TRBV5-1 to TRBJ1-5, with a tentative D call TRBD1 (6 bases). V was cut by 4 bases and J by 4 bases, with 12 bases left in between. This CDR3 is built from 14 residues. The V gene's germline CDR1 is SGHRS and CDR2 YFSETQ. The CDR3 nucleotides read TGCGCCAGCAGCGAATCCCAGGGGAATCAGCCCCAGCATTTT. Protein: CASSESQGNQPQHF.

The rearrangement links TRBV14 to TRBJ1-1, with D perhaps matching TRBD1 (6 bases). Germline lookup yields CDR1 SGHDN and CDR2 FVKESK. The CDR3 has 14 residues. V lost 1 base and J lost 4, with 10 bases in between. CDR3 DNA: TGTGCCAGCAGCCAAGGGCTACAGGGCACTGAAGCTTTCTTT. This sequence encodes CASSQGLQGTEAFF.

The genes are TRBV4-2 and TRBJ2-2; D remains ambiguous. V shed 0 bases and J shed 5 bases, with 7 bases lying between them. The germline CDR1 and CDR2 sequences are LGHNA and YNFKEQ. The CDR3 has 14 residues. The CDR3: CASSQERGTGELFF. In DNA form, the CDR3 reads TGTGCCAGCAGCCAAGAGCGTGGGACCGGGGAGCTGTTTTTT.

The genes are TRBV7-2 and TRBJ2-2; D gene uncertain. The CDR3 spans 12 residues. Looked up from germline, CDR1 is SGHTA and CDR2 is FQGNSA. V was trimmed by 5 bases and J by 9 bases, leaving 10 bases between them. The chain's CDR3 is CASSVGTRELFF. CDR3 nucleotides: TGTGCCAGCAGCGTCGGAACAAGGGAGCTGTTTTTT.

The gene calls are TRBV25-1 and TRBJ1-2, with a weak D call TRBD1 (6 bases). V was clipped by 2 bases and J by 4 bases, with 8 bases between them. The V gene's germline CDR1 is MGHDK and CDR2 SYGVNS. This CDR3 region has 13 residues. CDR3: CASSEMGAYGYTF. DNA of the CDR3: TGTGCCAGCAGTGAAATGGGGGCCTATGGCTACACCTTC.

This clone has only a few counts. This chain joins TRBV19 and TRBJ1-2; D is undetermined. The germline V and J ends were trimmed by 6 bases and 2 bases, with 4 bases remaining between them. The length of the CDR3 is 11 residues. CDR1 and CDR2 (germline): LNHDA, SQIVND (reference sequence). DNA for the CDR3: TGTGCCAGTAGACTCAACTATGGCTACACCTTC. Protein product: CASRLNYGYTF.

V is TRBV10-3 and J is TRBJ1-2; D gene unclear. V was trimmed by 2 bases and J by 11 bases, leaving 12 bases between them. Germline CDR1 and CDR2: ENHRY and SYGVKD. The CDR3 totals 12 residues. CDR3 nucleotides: TGTGCCATCAGTGAGCCGGGAACCTCGTACACCTTC. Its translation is CAISEPGTSYTF.

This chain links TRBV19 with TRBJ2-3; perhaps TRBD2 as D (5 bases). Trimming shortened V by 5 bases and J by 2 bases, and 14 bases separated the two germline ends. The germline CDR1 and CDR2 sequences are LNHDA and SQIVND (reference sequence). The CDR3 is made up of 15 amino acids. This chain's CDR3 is CASSAGRAYTDTQYF. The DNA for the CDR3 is TGTGCCAGTAGTGCCGGGCGGGCTTACACAGATACGCAGTATTTT.

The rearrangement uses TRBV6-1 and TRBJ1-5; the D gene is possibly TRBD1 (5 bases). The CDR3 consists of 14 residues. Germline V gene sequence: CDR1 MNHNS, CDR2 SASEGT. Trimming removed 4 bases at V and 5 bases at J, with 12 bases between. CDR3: CASSVDTIYQPQHF. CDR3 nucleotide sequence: TGTGCCAGCAGTGTGGACACCATTTATCAGCCCCAGCATTTT.

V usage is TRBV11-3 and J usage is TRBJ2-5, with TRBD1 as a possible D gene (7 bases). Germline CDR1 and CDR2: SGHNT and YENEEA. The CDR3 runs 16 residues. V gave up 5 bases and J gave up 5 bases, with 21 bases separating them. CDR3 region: CASSGNRGRGGETQYF. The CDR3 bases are TGTGCCAGCAGCGGGAACAGGGGAAGGGGAGGTGAGACCCAGTACTTC.

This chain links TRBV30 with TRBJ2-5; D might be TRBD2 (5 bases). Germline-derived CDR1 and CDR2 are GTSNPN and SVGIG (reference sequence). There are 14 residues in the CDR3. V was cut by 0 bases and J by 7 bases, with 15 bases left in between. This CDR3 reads CAWSVGVGYRTQYF. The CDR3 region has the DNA TGTGCCTGGAGTGTCGGGGTAGGGTATCGGACCCAGTACTTC.

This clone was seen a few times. The CDR3 nucleotides read TGTGCCAGCAGCAAGCGGACTATTCTTAGGCTCGAGCAGTACTTC. This gives the protein CASSKRTILRLEQYF. V and J are TRBV21-1 and TRBJ2-7; the D call of TRBD2 is as the table states it, not checked on the DNA. TRBV21-1 is noted as a pseudogene. The CDR3 contains 15 residues.

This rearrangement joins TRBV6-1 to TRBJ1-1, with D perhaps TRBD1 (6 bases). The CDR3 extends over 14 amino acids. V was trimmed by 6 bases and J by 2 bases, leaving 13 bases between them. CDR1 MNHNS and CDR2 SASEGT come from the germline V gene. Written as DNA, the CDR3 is TGTGCCAGCAGCTGGGGGGGGGCCAACACTGAAGCTTTCTTT. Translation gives CASSWGGANTEAFF.

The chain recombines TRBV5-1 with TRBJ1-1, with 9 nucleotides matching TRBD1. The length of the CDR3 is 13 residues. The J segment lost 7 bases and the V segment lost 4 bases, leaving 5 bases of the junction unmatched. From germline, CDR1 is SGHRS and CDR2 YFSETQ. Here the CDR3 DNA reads TGCGCCAGCAGCCCGGGACAGGGAGTTGAAGCTTTCTTT. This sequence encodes CASSPGQGVEAFF.

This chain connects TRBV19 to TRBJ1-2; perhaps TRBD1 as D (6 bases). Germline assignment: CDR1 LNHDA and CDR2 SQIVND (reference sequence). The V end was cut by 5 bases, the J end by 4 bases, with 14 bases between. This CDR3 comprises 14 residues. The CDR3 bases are TGTGCCAGTAGTGGACGGACAGTCCTCTATGGCTACACCTTC. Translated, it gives CASSGRTVLYGYTF.

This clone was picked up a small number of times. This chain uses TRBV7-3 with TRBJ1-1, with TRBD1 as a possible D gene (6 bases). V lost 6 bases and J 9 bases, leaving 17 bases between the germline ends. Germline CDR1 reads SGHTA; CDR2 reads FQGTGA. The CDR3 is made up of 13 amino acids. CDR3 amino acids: CASRVTGGPQAFF. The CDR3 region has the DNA TGTGCCAGCAGAGTGACAGGTGGCCCCCAAGCTTTCTTT. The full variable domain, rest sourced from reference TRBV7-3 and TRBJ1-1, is GAGVSQTPSNKVTEKGKYVELRCDPISGHTALYWYRQSLGQGPEFLIYFQGTGAADDSGLPNDRFFAVRPEGSVSTLKIQRTERGDSAVYLCASRVTGGPQAFFGQGTRLTVV.

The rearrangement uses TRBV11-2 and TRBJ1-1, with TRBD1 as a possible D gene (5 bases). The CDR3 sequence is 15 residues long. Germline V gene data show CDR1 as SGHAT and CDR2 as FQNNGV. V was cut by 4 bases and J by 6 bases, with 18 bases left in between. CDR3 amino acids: CASSSSGGFGSEAFF. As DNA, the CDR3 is TGTGCCAGCAGCTCAAGCGGGGGTTTCGGATCTGAAGCTTTCTTT.

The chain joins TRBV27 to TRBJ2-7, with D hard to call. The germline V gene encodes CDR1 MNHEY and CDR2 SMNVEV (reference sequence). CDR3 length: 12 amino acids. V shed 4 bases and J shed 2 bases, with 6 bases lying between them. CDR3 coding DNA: TGTGCCAGCAGTTCCCCGGCCTACGAGCAGTACTTC. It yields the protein CASSSPAYEQYF.

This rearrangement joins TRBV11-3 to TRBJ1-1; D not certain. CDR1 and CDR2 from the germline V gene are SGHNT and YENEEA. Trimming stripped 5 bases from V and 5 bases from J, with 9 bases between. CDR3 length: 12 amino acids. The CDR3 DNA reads TGTGCCAGCAGCCCGGCCCTTACTGAAGCTTTCTTT. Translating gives CASSPALTEAFF.

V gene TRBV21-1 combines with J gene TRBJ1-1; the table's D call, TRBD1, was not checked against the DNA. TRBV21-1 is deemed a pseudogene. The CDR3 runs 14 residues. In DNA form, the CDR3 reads TGTGCCAGCAGCAACCGGACAGGGGAGGGTGAAGCTTTCTTT. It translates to CASSNRTGEGEAFF.

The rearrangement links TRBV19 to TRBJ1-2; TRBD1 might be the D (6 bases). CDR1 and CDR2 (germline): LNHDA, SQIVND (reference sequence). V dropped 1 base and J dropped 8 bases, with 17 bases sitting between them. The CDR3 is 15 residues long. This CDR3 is CASSIGTQGAWGYTF. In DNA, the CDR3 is TGTGCCAGTAGTATAGGCACACAGGGAGCGTGGGGCTACACCTTC.

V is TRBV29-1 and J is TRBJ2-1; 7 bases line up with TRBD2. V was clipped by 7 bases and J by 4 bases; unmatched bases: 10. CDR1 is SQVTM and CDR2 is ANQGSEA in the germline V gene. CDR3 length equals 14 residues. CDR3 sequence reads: CSAGPSGLYNEQFF. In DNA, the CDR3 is TGCAGCGCCGGTCCTAGCGGCCTGTACAATGAGCAGTTCTTC.

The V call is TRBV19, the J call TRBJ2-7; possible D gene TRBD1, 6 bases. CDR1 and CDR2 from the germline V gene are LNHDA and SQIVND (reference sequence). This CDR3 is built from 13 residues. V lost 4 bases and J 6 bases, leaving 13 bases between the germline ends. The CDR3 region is CASSTGDYGEQYF. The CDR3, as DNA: TGTGCCAGTAGTACAGGGGATTATGGCGAGCAGTACTTC.

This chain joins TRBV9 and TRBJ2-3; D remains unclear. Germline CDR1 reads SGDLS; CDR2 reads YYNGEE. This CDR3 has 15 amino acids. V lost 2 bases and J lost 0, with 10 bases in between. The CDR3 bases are TGTGCCAGCAGCGTGGACGGGCACAGCACAGATACGCAGTATTTT. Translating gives CASSVDGHSTDTQYF.

The CDR3 reads CASRQRQETQYF. The CDR3 bases are TGCGCCAGCAGGCAGAGACAAGAGACCCAGTACTTC. The rearrangement uses TRBV10-2 and TRBJ2-5; D unresolved. Per the germline V gene, CDR1 is WSHSY and CDR2 is SAAADI. The CDR3 is made up of 12 amino acids. V lost 6 bases and J 2 bases, leaving 7 bases between the germline ends.